The 30 T cell receptor beta chains in this list originate from one sample, sequenced in a study of T-cell memory formation after mild COVID-19. TCRdb ran MiXCR on the 5' RACE reads and lists one entry per CDR3 protein. The repertoire holds 500,000 to 550,000 distinct CDR3 sequences, with roughly 22% as singletons. The sample comprised PBMCs or a T cell subset sorted from them (not recorded which). Every receptor here comes from an adult woman who had mild COVID-19 (a few samples of this study predate the infection). Cell type and time point are not known.

The chain uses TRBV18 and TRBJ1-2; 7 bases line up with TRBD1. Germline assignment: CDR1 KGHSH and CDR2 LQKENI. The V segment lost 3 bases and the J segment 3 bases; nucleotides outside the gene matches: 22. This CDR3 is 20 amino acids long. CDR3 protein: CASSPKQGPLPPAQDYGYTF. DNA for the CDR3: TGTGCCAGCTCACCCAAACAGGGGCCGCTACCCCCCGCGCAGGACTATGGCTACACCTTC.

The chain recombines TRBV20-1 with TRBJ1-3; TRBD1 matches at 9 bases. This CDR3 comprises 14 residues. CDR1 and CDR2 (germline): DFQATT, SNEGSKA (reference sequence). The trim removed 6 bases at V and 1 base at J, leaving 4 bases unmatched. The CDR3, as DNA: TGCAGTGCCTCGACAGGGGGGTCTGGAAACACCATATATTTT. Translation: CSASTGGSGNTIYF.

This clonotype was counted between two and nine times. The chain recombines TRBV6-5 with TRBJ1-1; no clear D. Germline V lookup: CDR1 MNHEY, CDR2 SVGAGI. This CDR3 is 14 amino acids long. Between the trimmed V and J ends, which lost 2 bases and 0 bases, there was a span of 7 bases. CDR3: CASSYRALNTEAFF. In nucleotides, the CDR3 is TGTGCCAGCAGTTACAGGGCCCTGAACACTGAAGCTTTCTTT.

The chain has TRBV20-1 and TRBJ2-1, with unresolved D. CDR3 size: 11 residues. Germline assignment: CDR1 DFQATT and CDR2 SNEGSKA (reference sequence). V lost 3 bases and J 2 bases, leaving 2 bases between the germline ends. CDR3 in amino acids: CSARTYNEQFF. DNA of the CDR3: TGCAGTGCTAGGACCTACAATGAGCAGTTCTTC.

There are a few counts of this clonotype. This rearrangement joins TRBV5-1 to TRBJ2-7; D not certain. V was cut by 0 bases and J by 1 base, with 5 bases left in between. The V gene's germline CDR1 is SGHRS and CDR2 YFSETQ. The CDR3 consists of 13 residues. The CDR3 loop is CASSLDQSYEQYF. As DNA, the CDR3 is TGCGCCAGCAGCTTGGATCAGTCCTACGAGCAGTACTTC.

The gene calls are TRBV10-3 and TRBJ1-1, with 8 nucleotides matching TRBD1. After removal of 8 bases from V and 1 base from J, the junction contained 9 bases not matched to a gene. This CDR3 region has 15 residues. Per the germline V gene, CDR1 is ENHRY and CDR2 is SYGVKD. The CDR3 DNA follows: TGTGCCATCTCTGGGGTGGGACAGGCGAACACTGAAGCTTTCTTT. Its protein is CAISGVGQANTEAFF.

This rearrangement joins TRBV5-1 to TRBJ2-5, with D uncertain. CDR1 is SGHRS and CDR2 is YFSETQ in the germline V gene. The V gene lost 5 bases and the J gene lost 2 bases, with 13 bases spanning the gap. This CDR3 region has 14 residues. The CDR3 loop is CASRAGPPQETQYF. The CDR3 DNA follows: TGCGCCAGCAGGGCCGGGCCCCCTCAAGAGACCCAGTACTTC.

This clonotype has a handful of counts. The chain combines TRBV9 with TRBJ2-3; 12 bases are shared with TRBD2. The V gene's germline CDR1 is SGDLS and CDR2 YYNGEE. The CDR3 is made up of 16 amino acids. V lost 2 bases to trimming and J lost 0 bases; unmatched junction nucleotides: 1. CDR3 sequence reads: CASSVGTSGSTDTQYF. In DNA form, the CDR3 reads TGTGCCAGCAGCGTCGGGACTAGCGGGAGCACAGATACGCAGTATTTT.

This clonotype was seen only a few times. The genes are TRBV2 and TRBJ2-1; TRBD2 might be the D (6 bases). Germline values: CDR1 SNHLY, CDR2 FYNNEI. The CDR3 has 13 amino acids. The V end lost 2 bases, the J end lost 6 bases, and 8 bases lay between the germline ends. DNA for the CDR3: TGTGCCAGCAGTGAATCCGGGGGCAATGAGCAGTTCTTC. It encodes CASSESGGNEQFF.

This clonotype was recorded many times. This chain uses TRBV5-1 with TRBJ2-5; possibly TRBD2 for D (6 bases). The CDR3 is 15 amino acids. Per the germline V gene, CDR1 is SGHRS and CDR2 is YFSETQ. V was trimmed by 0 bases and J by 7 bases, leaving 16 bases between them. For the CDR3, the DNA is TGCGCCAGCAGCTTGGACGGGAGCGAGTTGGGGACCCAGTACTTC. Its protein product is CASSLDGSELGTQYF.

The chain carries TRBV20-1 and TRBJ2-3, with D tentatively TRBD1 or TRBD2 (5 bases each). The CDR3 runs to 16 residues. Germline CDR1 and CDR2: DFQATT and SNEGSKA (reference sequence). Trimming left V 0 bases short and J 0 bases short, with 13 bases between. The CDR3 coding sequence is TGCAGTGCTAGAGATTCGGGACGCCCTAGCACAGATACGCAGTATTTT. It is translated as CSARDSGRPSTDTQYF.

This clonotype has a handful of counts. The V and J genes are TRBV27 and TRBJ2-1, with 14 bases fitting TRBD2. In germline, CDR1 is MNHEY, CDR2 SMNVEV (reference sequence). Losses at the gene ends were 5 bases for V and 7 bases for J; bases not matched to a gene: 7. The CDR3 loop spans 16 amino acids. In nucleotides, the CDR3 is TGTGCCAGCAGTCCGGGGACTAGCGGGAGTAAGAATGAGCAGTTCTTC. As protein: CASSPGTSGSKNEQFF.

This clonotype was observed a handful of times. This chain connects TRBV9 to TRBJ2-4; D might be TRBD1 (6 bases). V was trimmed by 4 bases and J by 4 bases, leaving 15 bases between them. CDR1 and CDR2 from the germline V gene are SGDLS and YYNGEE. The CDR3 runs 15 residues. CDR3 region: CASSPPQGGKNIQYF. Written as DNA, the CDR3 is TGTGCCAGCAGCCCCCCACAGGGTGGGAAAAACATTCAGTACTTC.

This chain connects TRBV29-1 to TRBJ1-1; D is unresolved. Trimming removed 7 bases at V and 0 bases at J, with 18 bases between. Germline-derived CDR1 and CDR2 are SQVTM and ANQGSEA. This CDR3 comprises 15 residues. This CDR3 is CSAIKPPALNTEAFF. CDR3 DNA sequence: TGCAGCGCCATCAAGCCCCCGGCGCTGAACACTGAAGCTTTCTTT.

There are many counts of this clonotype. The chain uses TRBV12-3 or TRBV12-4 and TRBJ1-2; TRBD1 matches at 8 bases. The CDR3 has 15 residues. Trimming at V came to 6 bases and at J to 4 bases, leaving 10 bases not matched to a gene. CDR3 in DNA: TGTGCCAGCAGCCATATGGACAGGGTATCCTATGGCTACACCTTC. It translates to CASSHMDRVSYGYTF.

This chain connects TRBV20-1 to TRBJ2-2, with unresolved D. This CDR3 contains 15 residues. Per germline, CDR1 DFQATT and CDR2 SNEGSKA (reference sequence). The V and J ends lost 0 bases and 2 bases respectively, with 10 bases between them. CDR3 loop: CSARDARSNTGELFF. The DNA for the CDR3 is TGCAGTGCTAGAGATGCCCGGTCAAACACCGGGGAGCTGTTTTTT.

The V and J genes are TRBV5-6 and TRBJ1-5; D is possibly TRBD1 (6 bases). This CDR3 has 14 amino acids. V was trimmed by 7 bases and J by 8 bases, leaving 19 bases between them. Germline loops: CDR1 SGHDT, CDR2 YYEEEE. The CDR3, as DNA: TGTGCCAGCGCCACACAGGGTGGATTGGAGCCCCAGCATTTT. This codes for CASATQGGLEPQHF.

This clonotype was counted between two and nine times. The chain combines TRBV28 with TRBJ2-7; 7 bases line up with TRBD1. CDR1 is MDHEN and CDR2 is SYDVKM in the germline V gene. The CDR3 is 16 amino acids. Losses at the gene ends were 0 bases for V and 1 base for J; bases not matched to a gene: 6. CDR3: CASSLWTGPGSYEQYF. CDR3 nucleotides: TGTGCCAGCAGTTTATGGACAGGGCCAGGGTCCTACGAGCAGTACTTC.

The chain carries TRBV25-1 and TRBJ2-7; maybe TRBD1 (6 bases). CDR3 size: 14 residues. CDR1 is MGHDK, CDR2 SYGVNS, per germline. V gave up 2 bases and J gave up 5 bases, with 13 bases separating them. The CDR3 reads CASSETTGTHEQYF. CDR3 in DNA: TGTGCCAGCAGTGAAACTACAGGGACCCACGAGCAGTACTTC.

The chain recombines TRBV7-9 with TRBJ1-1, with D maybe TRBD1 (5 bases). Germline V gene lookup returns CDR1 SEHNR and CDR2 FQNEAQ (reference sequence). Deletions cut 5 bases from V and 6 bases from J, with 10 bases between. The CDR3 runs 12 residues. CDR3 DNA: TGTGCCAGCAGCCACGGGGGGGCTGAAGCTTTCTTT. It encodes CASSHGGAEAFF. Drawing the rest from reference TRBV7-9 and TRBJ1-1, the complete variable domain is DTGVSQNPRHKITKRGQNVTFRCDPISEHNRLYWYRQTLGQGPEFLTYFQNEAQLEKSRLLSDRFSAERPKGSFSTLEIQRTEQGDSAMYLCASSHGGAEAFFGQGTRLTVV.

This clonotype was counted many times. Compared with germline, one end of the junction differs, possibly owing to a read error. CDR3 nucleotide sequence: TGTGCCAGCAGCTTAGCGGCAGCGAACACTGAAGCTTTCTTT. It is translated as CASSLAAANTEAFF. The rearrangement uses TRBV5-1 and TRBJ1-1, with no clear D. Germline loops: CDR1 SGHRS, CDR2 YFSETQ. The CDR3 contains 14 residues.

This clonotype was recorded many times. This chain connects TRBV20-1 to TRBJ2-1; D is ambiguous. The germline V gene has CDR1 DFQATT and CDR2 SNEGSKA (reference sequence). Trimming removed 3 bases at V and 4 bases at J, with 10 bases between. This CDR3 has 13 residues. CDR3 loop: CSARGSPYNEQFF. DNA of the CDR3: TGCAGTGCTAGGGGATCACCTTACAATGAGCAGTTCTTC.

In DNA, the CDR3 is TGTGCCAGCACCCCAGGACCAAGCTCCTACGAGCAGTACTTC. It specifies CASTPGPSSYEQYF. This chain uses TRBV12-3 or TRBV12-4 with TRBJ2-7; D remains ambiguous. The germline V and J ends were trimmed by 7 bases and 0 bases, with 13 bases remaining between them. The CDR3 runs to 14 residues.

In its sample, this clonotype was seen a few times. This chain uses TRBV20-1 with TRBJ2-1; TRBD1 aligns across 7 bases. V dropped 3 bases and J dropped 1; count of bases not matched to a gene: 3. Germline V gives CDR1 DFQATT, CDR2 SNEGSKA (reference sequence). This CDR3 is 14 amino acids long. The CDR3 DNA follows: TGCAGTGCTAGGCAGGGGGTGTCCTACAATGAGCAGTTCTTC. Translating it yields CSARQGVSYNEQFF.

This clonotype has ten or more counts. This chain links TRBV12-3 or TRBV12-4 with TRBJ1-5; possible D gene TRBD1, 6 bases. This CDR3 region has 13 residues. V was trimmed by 7 bases and J by 8 bases, leaving 15 bases between them. CDR3 amino acids: CASNTGSGEPQHF. The CDR3 DNA follows: TGTGCCAGCAACACAGGGTCGGGAGAGCCCCAGCATTTT.

This clonotype has just a few counts. The CDR3 DNA sequence: TGTGCCAGCAGCTTTGGGGCCCCAGGGGGCACCGGGGAGCTGTTTTTT. Translating gives CASSFGAPGGTGELFF. The genes are TRBV7-2 and TRBJ2-2; 7 positions match TRBD1. The CDR3 has 16 residues. V lost 3 bases to trimming and J lost 4 bases; unmatched junction nucleotides: 8. Per the germline V gene, CDR1 is SGHTA and CDR2 is FQGNSA.

V and J are TRBV7-6 and TRBJ2-2, with D uncertain. The V gene's germline CDR1 is SGHVS and CDR2 FNYEAQ. The CDR3 runs to 14 residues. Trimming took off 6 bases at V and 7 bases at J, with 15 bases between the two ends. In DNA form, the CDR3 reads TGTGCCAGCAGTCGTAACGTGGCTGACGGGGAGCTGTTTTTT. Its protein is CASSRNVADGELFF.

This clonotype was seen more than once but under ten times. The rearrangement joins TRBV5-5 to TRBJ2-7, with D tentatively TRBD2 (5 bases). Per the germline V gene, CDR1 is SGHKS and CDR2 is YYEKEE (reference sequence). This CDR3 region has 14 residues. V gave up 0 bases and J gave up 4 bases, with 11 bases separating them. The DNA of the CDR3 is TGTGCCAGCAGCTTGGAGGGAGTGGGATACGAGCAGTACTTC. Its protein product is CASSLEGVGYEQYF.

The V and J genes are TRBV7-6 and TRBJ2-1; the match to TRBD2 covers 13 bases. V gave up 3 bases and J gave up 9 bases; unmatched junction bases: 8. The germline V gene has CDR1 SGHVS and CDR2 FNYEAQ. The CDR3 loop spans 16 amino acids. CDR3 sequence reads: CASSFSKLAGGIEQFF. The CDR3 coding sequence is TGTGCCAGCAGCTTTTCGAAACTAGCGGGAGGGATTGAGCAGTTCTTC. Based on the CDR3 plus reference TRBV7-6 and TRBJ2-1, the full variable domain is GAGVSQSPRYKVTKRGQDVALRCDPISGHVSLYWYRQALGQGPEFLTYFNYEAQQDKSGLPNDRFSAERPEGSISTLTIQRTEQRDSAMYRCASSFSKLAGGIEQFFGPGTRLTVL.

The rearrangement joins TRBV30 to TRBJ2-3, with 9 bases lining up with TRBD2. This CDR3 has 14 amino acids. Germline lookup yields CDR1 GTSNPN and CDR2 SVGIG (reference sequence). Germline trimming cut 5 bases from V and 6 bases from J; bases unmatched to any gene: 9. Written as DNA, the CDR3 is TGTGCCTGGTGTATTGCGGGAGGGCGGGATACGCAGTATTTT. As protein: CAWCIAGGRDTQYF.